This T cell receptor beta chain was sequenced during a study of blood T cell repertoires in COVID-19. On the study more broadly: Sample material is recorded as cDNA or gDNA derived from T cells, B-cell-depleted T cells, or PBMCs.

CDR1 and CDR2 from the germline V gene are SNHLY and FYNNEI. The CDR3 is 12 amino acids. With 9 bases clipped from V and 4 bases from J, the junction kept 6 bases outside the gene matches. Sequenced by immunoSEQ multiplex PCR; TCRdb stores in-frame clones only, minus some. The sample carries around 440,000 clones, approximately 90% recorded once. The sequenced material came from peripheral blood. V and J are TRBV2 and TRBJ2-7, with 7 bases that match TRBD1. The clonotype originates from a woman in her forties or fifties with COVID-19, enrolled during active disease. The CDR3, as DNA: TGTGCCAGAGGGGACAGTAATTACGAGCAGTACTTC. It codes for CARGDSNYEQYF.